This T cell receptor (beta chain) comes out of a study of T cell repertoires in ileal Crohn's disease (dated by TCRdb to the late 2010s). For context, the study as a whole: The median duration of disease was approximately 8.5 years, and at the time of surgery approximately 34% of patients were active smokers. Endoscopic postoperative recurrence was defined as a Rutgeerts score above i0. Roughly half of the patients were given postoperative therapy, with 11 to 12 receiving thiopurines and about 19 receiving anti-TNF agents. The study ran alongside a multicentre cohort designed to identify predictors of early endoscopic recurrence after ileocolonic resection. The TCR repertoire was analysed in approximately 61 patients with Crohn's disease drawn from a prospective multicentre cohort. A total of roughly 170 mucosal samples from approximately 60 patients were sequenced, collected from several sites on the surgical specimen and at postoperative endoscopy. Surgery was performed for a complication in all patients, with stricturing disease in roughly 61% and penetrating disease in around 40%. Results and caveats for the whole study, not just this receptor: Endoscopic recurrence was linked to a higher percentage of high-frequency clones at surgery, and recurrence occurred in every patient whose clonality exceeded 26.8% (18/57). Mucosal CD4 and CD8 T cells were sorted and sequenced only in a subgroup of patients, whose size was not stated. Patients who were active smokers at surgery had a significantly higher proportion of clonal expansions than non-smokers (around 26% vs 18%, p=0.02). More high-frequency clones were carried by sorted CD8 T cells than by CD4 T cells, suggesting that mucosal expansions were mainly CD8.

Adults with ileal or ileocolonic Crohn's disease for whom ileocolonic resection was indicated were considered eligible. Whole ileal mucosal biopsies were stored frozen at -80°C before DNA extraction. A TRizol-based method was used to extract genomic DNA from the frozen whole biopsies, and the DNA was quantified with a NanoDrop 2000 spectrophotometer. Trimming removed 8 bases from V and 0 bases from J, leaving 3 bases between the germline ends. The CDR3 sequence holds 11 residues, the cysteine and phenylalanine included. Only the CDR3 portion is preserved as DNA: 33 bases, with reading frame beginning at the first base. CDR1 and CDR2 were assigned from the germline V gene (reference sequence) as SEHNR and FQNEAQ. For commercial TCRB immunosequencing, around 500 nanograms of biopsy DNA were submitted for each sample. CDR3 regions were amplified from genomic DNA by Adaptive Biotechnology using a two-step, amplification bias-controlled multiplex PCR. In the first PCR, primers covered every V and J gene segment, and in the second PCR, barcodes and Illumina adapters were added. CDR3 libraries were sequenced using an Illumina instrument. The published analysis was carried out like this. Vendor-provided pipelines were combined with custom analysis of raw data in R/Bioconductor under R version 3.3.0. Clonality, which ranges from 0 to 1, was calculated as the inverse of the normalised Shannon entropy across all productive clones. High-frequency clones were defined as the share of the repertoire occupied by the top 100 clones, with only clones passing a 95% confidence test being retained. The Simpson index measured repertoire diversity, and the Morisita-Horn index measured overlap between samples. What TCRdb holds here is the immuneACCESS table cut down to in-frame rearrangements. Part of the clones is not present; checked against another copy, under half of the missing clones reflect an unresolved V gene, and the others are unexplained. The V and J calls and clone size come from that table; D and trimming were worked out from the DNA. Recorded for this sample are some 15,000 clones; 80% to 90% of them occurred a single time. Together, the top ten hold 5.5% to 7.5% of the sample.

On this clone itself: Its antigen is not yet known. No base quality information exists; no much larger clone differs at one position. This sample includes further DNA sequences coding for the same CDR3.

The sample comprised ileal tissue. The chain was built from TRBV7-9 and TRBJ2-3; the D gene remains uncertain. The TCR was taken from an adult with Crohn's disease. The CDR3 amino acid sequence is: CASSSTDTQYF. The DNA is TGTGCCAGCTCTAGCACAGATACGCAGTATTTT.